This is a list of T cell receptor beta chains from one sample in a study of blood T cell repertoires in COVID-19. Some clones are missing from TCRdb's copy, which holds only in-frame ones; the method was immunoSEQ multiplex PCR. The table shows approximately 100,000 clones, with roughly 84% occurring only once. Sequencing used peripheral blood. The receptor set was obtained from a woman aged 70-85 years with acute or convalescent COVID-19. CDR3s include the opening cysteine and the closing phenylalanine or tryptophan. A D gene is named only where the DNA matches it firmly. For some rows the clone size is stated as once, few or many, or as a class when expanded; others skip it.

J | D | size | V | DNA | CDR3
TRBJ1-5 | TRBD1 | . | TRBV28 | TGTGCCAGCAGTAGCCCCGACAGGGTTGGCAATCAGCCCCAGCATTTT | CASSSPDRVGNQPQHF
TRBJ1-1 | TRBD1 | . | TRBV29-1 | TGCAGCACCGGACAGGGGAACACTGAAGCTTTCTTT | CSTGQGNTEAFF
TRBJ1-6 | . | . | TRBV21-1 | TGTGCCAGCAGCAAATGGGACCTAATACAGGGATCCTATAATTCACCCCTCCACTTT | CASSKWDLIQGSYNSPLHF
TRBJ2-1 | TRBD2 | . | TRBV11-2 | TGTGCCAGCAGATTAGCGGGAGGGCCGTACAATGAGCAGTTCTTC | CASRLAGGPYNEQFF
TRBJ2-5 | . | . | TRBV7-2 | TGTGCCAGCAGTCTCAGCGGGTTTAAAGAGACCCAGTACTTC | CASSLSGFKETQYF
TRBJ2-1 | TRBD2 | . | TRBV28 | TGTGCCAGCAGTTTATTCACTATGGGACTAGCGGGAGGACAGCAGTTCTTC | CASSLFTMGLAGGQQFF
TRBJ1-1 | . | . | TRBV5-4 | TGTGCCAGCAGCTTGGCCTTAACTGAAGCTTTCTTT | CASSLALTEAFF
TRBJ1-6 | . | . | TRBV27 | TGTGCCAGCAGTCCTCTCTCGGACAGTTATAATTCACCCCTCCACTTT | CASSPLSDSYNSPLHF
TRBJ2-3 | . | . | TRBV19 | TGTGCCAGTAGTAACCCCCTTCCCGGGAGAGGGGCAGATACGCAGTATTTT | CASSNPLPGRGADTQYF
TRBJ2-1 | . | . | TRBV19 | TGTGCCAGTAGTATAGACGGGGACACCTACAATGAGCAGTTCTTC | CASSIDGDTYNEQFF
TRBJ1-5 | TRBD1 | . | TRBV7-9 | TGTGCCAGCAGCTTAACGGGACAGGGGGCAGGTAGTGGCAATCAGCCCCAGCATTTT | CASSLTGQGAGSGNQPQHF
TRBJ1-1 | . | . | TRBV11-3 | TGTGCCAGCAGCTTGACAGGGAACACTGAAGCTTTCTTT | CASSLTGNTEAFF
TRBJ2-3 | TRBD1 | . | TRBV19 | TGTGCCAGTAGTTCCGCTCCTCTGGGGACAGCTCGGGGAGATACGCAGTATTTT | CASSSAPLGTARGDTQYF
TRBJ2-2 | TRBD1 | . | TRBV23-1 | TGCGCCAGCAGGCCGCGGGACAGGGGTTTTCCCGGGGAGCTGTTTTTT | CASRPRDRGFPGELFF
TRBJ1-3 | . | . | TRBV7-8 | TGTGCCAGCAGCTTAGGATCCAGGGGAATAGGAAACACCATATATTTT | CASSLGSRGIGNTIYF
TRBJ2-3 | . | . | TRBV6-5 | TGTGCCAGCAGTTACGGGGCCCCCACAGATACGCAGTATTTT | CASSYGAPTDTQYF
TRBJ2-1 | TRBD2 | . | TRBV11-2 | TGTGCCAGCAGCCCTCGCCTAGCGGGGATTTACAATGAGCAGTTCTTC | CASSPRLAGIYNEQFF
TRBJ1-1 | TRBD1 | . | TRBV29-1 | TGCAGCGCCCGGACAGGGTCGAACACTGAAGCTTTCTTT | CSARTGSNTEAFF
TRBJ1-5 | . | . | TRBV5-1 | TGCGCCAGCAGCTTAGAGGGAACTCTTAATCAGCCCCAGCATTTT | CASSLEGTLNQPQHF
TRBJ1-1 | TRBD1 | . | TRBV18 | TGTGCCAGCTCACTGGGACAGGGTGTCAACACTGAAGCTTTCTTT | CASSLGQGVNTEAFF
TRBJ2-1 | . | . | TRBV28 | TGTGCCAGCTCGGAGGGTAGGTCCTACAATGAGCAGTTCTTC | CASSEGRSYNEQFF
TRBJ2-1 | TRBD1 | few | TRBV7-9 | TGTGCCAGCAGCCGGACAGGGGTTAGCGATGAGCAGTTCTTC | CASSRTGVSDEQFF
TRBJ1-1 | . | . | TRBV6-5 | TGTGCCAGCTTATCCGGTCAGGCGAACACTGAAGCTTTCTTT | CASLSGQANTEAFF
TRBJ2-5 | . | . | TRBV5-1 | TGCGCCAGCAGCTTGGGACAGGAAGAGACCCAGTACTTC | CASSLGQEETQYF
TRBJ1-6 | TRBD1 | . | TRBV3-1/TRBV3-2 | TGTGCCAGCAGCCCCCAATCCGGGACAGGGGTTTCACCCCTCCACTTT | CASSPQSGTGVSPLHF
TRBJ1-4 | . | . | TRBV7-8 | TGTGCCAGCAGTAGATACGCCCGGGAAAAACTGTTTTTT | CASSRYAREKLFF
TRBJ2-3 | TRBD2 | . | TRBV19 | TGTGCCAGTAGTGGGTCTGTGGGGGGGGTCCTAGATACGCAGTATTTT | CASSGSVGGVLDTQYF
TRBJ2-3 | . | . | TRBV3-1/TRBV3-2 | TGTGCCAGCAGCCAAGATCCAGGCTTCACAGATACGCAGTATTTT | CASSQDPGFTDTQYF
TRBJ2-5 | . | once | TRBV7-2 | TGTGCCAGCACCATGTCGGGGGTCGAGACCCAGTACTTC | CASTMSGVETQYF
TRBJ2-2 | . | once | TRBV5-1 | TGCGCCAGCAGCTTGGTTGGACTCTCTAACACCGGGGAGCTGTTTTTT | CASSLVGLSNTGELFF
TRBJ2-3 | . | . | TRBV11-2 | TGTGCCAGCAGCCCCCTGGACAGAAAGCCTACAGATACGCAGTATTTT | CASSPLDRKPTDTQYF
TRBJ2-1 | TRBD2 | . | TRBV11-2 | TGTGCCAGCAGCTTTAGCGGGGGGGTACTCTCCTACAATGAGCAGTTCTTC | CASSFSGGVLSYNEQFF
TRBJ2-2 | TRBD1 | . | TRBV11-3 | TGTGCCAGCAGCTTATTCGGACAGGGGGCCTGGAACACCGGGGAGCTGTTTTTT | CASSLFGQGAWNTGELFF
TRBJ1-1 | . | . | TRBV2 | TGTGCCAGAAATACAGGGATGAACACTGAAGCTTTCTTT | CARNTGMNTEAFF
TRBJ2-2 | . | . | TRBV10-2 | TGCGCCAGCAGCCCTCTGGGGGGTCCCGGGGAGCTGTTTTTT | CASSPLGGPGELFF
TRBJ1-5 | TRBD1 | . | TRBV6-1 | TGTGCCAGCAGTGACGGACAGGGAATAAGGCCCCAGCATTTT | CASSDGQGIRPQHF
TRBJ1-4 | TRBD1 | . | TRBV7-9 | TGTGCCAGCAGCAGGGACAGGGAAGATGGGGAAAAACTGTTTTTT | CASSRDREDGEKLFF
TRBJ1-6 | TRBD1 | . | TRBV5-1 | TGCGCCAGCAGCTTGGGGCAACAGGGGGACTCCTATAATTCACCCCTCCACTTT | CASSLGQQGDSYNSPLHF
TRBJ1-1 | TRBD1 | . | TRBV18 | TGTGCCAGCTCACCGACAGGGGAGAACACTGAAGCTTTCTTT | CASSPTGENTEAFF